This TCR beta chain emerged from a study of T cell responses to AZD1222 COVID-19 vaccine. For the study at large: Second doses were pooled across both intervals (about 4 or about 12 weeks).

Some clones are missing from TCRdb's copy, which holds only in-frame ones; the method was immunoSEQ multiplex PCR. The data hold about 150,000 clones, with approximately 90% observed a single time. The CDR3 has 18 amino acids. Germline V gene sequence: CDR1 MNHEY, CDR2 SMNVEV (reference sequence). J gave up 3 bases and V 8 bases, and 21 bases lay outside the gene matches. Details on this clone: Its antigen remains unidentified.

Overall study results and limits: Mostly white British, mostly female donors; authors suggested clonal diversity may be underestimated.

The rearrangement uses TRBV27 and TRBJ2-7; 8 nucleotides match TRBD1. The specimen was peripheral blood, collected on day 0 of AZD1222 vaccination. This receptor was identified in an adult in good health. Here the CDR3 DNA reads TGTGCCAGCCGATCTACTGTACTGGTCAGGGGGCCAATCTACGAGCAGTACTTC. Translating gives CASRSTVLVRGPIYEQYF.